What follows describes a single T cell receptor beta chain. Assay used: immunoSEQ multiplex PCR; TCRdb lists only in-frame clones, some missing. The sample has 150,000 to 200,000 clones, roughly nine tenths seen once. V was clipped by 5 bases and J by 5 bases, with 18 bases between them. Germline lookup yields CDR1 LNHDA and CDR2 SQIVND (reference sequence). The CDR3 has 16 amino acids. The data were obtained in a study of blood T cell repertoires in COVID-19. Study context: The United States, Italy and Spain provided the acute and convalescent COVID-19 samples. PBMCs, B-cell-depleted T cells, or T cells were the source of the cDNA or gDNA that made up the material.

The chain employs TRBV19 and TRBJ1-4; D is undetermined. This receptor was identified in a man between 70 and 80 years old with acute or convalescent COVID-19. Sequences were obtained from peripheral blood. CDR3 DNA sequence: TGTGCCAGTAGTGAACGCTCCGGGATGCCGAATGAAAAACTGTTTTTT. Amino acid sequence: CASSERSGMPNEKLFF.